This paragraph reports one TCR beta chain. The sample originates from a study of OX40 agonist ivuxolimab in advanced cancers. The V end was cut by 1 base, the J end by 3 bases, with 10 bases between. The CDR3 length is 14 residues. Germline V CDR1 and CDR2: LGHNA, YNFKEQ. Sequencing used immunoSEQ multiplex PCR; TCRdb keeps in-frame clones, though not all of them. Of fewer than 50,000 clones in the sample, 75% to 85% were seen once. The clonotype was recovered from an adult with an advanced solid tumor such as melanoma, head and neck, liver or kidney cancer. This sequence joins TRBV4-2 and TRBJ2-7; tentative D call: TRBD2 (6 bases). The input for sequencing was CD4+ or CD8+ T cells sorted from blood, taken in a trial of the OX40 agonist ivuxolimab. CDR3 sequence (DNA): TGTGCCAGCAGCCAAGCCGGGACTGTCTACGAGCAGTACTTC. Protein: CASSQAGTVYEQYF.